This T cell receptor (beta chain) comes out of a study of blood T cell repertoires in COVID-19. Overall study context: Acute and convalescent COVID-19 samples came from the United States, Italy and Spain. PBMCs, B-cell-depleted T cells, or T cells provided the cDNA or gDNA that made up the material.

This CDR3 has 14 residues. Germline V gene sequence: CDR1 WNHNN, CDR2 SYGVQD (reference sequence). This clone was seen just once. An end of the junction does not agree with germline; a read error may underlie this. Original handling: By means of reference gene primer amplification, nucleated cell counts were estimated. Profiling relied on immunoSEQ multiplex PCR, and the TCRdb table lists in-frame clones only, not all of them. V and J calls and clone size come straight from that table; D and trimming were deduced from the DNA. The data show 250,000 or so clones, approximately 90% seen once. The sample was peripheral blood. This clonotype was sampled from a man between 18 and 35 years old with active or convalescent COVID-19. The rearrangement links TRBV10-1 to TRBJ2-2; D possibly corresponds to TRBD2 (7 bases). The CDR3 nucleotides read TGCGCCAGCAGCAGGGGAGGGAACACCGGAGAGCTGTTTTTT. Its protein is CASSRGGNTGELFF.